This entry describes one TCR beta chain. Of the isolated RNA, all was reverse transcribed, and so the sequenced material was expressed TCRB transcripts. Method: immunoSEQ multiplex PCR; TCRdb's copy keeps in-frame clones and lacks some. This sample has approximately 330,000 clones, with approximately 10% found just once. These data belong to a study of beta chain features in type 1 diabetes. Material for sequencing was naive CD4+ T cells from blood. This receptor was taken from a woman younger than 45 in good health.

In nucleotides, the CDR3 is TGTGCCAGCTCACCACCGGAGCAGGGGCGAGAGACCCAGTACTTC. It translates to CASSPPEQGRETQYF. V gene TRBV18 combines with J gene TRBJ2-5; D possibly corresponds to TRBD1 (6 bases). Looked up from germline, CDR1 is KGHSH and CDR2 is LQKENI. The CDR3 runs to 15 residues. Trimming cost V 0 bases and J 4 bases, with 12 bases left between them.